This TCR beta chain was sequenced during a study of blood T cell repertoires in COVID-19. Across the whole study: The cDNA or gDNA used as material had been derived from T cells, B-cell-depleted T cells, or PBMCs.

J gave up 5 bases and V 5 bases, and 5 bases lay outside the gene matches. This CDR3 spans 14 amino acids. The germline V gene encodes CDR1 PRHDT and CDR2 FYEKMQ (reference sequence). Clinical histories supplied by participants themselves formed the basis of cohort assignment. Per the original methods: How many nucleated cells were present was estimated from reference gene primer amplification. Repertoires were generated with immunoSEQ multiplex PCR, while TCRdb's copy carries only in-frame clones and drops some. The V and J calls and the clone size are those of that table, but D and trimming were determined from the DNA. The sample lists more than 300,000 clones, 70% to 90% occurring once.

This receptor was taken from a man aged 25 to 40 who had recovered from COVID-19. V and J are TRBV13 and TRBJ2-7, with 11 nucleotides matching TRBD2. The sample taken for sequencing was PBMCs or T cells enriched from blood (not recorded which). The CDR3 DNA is TGTGCCAGCAGCCATAGCGGGGGGGGAGACGAGCAGTACTTC. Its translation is CASSHSGGGDEQYF.